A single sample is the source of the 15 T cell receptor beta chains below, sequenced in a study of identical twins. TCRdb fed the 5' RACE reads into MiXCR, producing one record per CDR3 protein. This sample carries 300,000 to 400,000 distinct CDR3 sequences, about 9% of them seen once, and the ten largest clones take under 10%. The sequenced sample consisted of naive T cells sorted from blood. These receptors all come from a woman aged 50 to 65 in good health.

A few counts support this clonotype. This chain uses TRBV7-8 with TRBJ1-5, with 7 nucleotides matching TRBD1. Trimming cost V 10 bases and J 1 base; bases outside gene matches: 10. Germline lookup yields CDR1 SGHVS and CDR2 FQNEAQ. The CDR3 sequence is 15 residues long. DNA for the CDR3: TGTGCCACCGGACAGGCGAGTCGGAGCAATCAGCCCCAGCATTTT. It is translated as CATGQASRSNQPQHF.

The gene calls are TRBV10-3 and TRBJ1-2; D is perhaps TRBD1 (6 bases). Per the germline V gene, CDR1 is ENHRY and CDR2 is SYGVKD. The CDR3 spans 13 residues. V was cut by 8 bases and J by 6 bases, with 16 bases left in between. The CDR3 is CAIEGDRLNGYTF. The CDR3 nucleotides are TGTGCCATCGAGGGGGACCGGCTCAATGGCTACACCTTC.

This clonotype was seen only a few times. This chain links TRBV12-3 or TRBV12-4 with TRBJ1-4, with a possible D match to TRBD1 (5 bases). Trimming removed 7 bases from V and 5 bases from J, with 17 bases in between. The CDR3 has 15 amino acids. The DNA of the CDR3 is TGTGCCAGCATCCGGGGCGCCGTCGAGAATGAAAAACTGTTTTTT. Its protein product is CASIRGAVENEKLFF.

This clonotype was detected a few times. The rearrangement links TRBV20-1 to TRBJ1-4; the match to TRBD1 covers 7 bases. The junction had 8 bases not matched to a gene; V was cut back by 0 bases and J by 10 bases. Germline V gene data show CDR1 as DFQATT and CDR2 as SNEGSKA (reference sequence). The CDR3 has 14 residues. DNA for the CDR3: TGCAGTGCTAGAGATCGGACAGGTGATGGAAAACTGTTTTTT. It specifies CSARDRTGDGKLFF.

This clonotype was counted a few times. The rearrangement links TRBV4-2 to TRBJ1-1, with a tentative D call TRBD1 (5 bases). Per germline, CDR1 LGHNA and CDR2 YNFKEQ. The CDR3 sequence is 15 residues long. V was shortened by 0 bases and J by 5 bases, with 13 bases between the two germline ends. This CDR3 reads CASSQEASAGTEAFF. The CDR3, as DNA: TGTGCCAGCAGCCAAGAAGCCAGCGCAGGGACTGAAGCTTTCTTT.

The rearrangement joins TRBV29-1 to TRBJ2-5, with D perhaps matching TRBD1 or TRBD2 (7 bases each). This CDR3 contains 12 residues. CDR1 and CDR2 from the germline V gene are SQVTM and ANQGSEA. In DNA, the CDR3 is TGCAGTCAACAGGGGCGGGGGGAGACCCAGTACTTC. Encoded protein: CSQQGRGETQYF.

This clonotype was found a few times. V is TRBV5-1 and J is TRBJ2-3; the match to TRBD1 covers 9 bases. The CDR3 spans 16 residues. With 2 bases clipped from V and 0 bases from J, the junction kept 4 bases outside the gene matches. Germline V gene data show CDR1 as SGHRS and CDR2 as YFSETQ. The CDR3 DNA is TGCGCCAGCAGCTTACCCGGGACAGGGAGCACAGATACGCAGTATTTT. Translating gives CASSLPGTGSTDTQYF.

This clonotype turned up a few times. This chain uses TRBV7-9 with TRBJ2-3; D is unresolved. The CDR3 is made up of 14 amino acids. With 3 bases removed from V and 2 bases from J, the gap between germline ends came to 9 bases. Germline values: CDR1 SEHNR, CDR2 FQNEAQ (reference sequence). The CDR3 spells CASSFRHSTDTQYF. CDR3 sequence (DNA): TGTGCCAGCAGCTTTCGTCACTCCACAGATACGCAGTATTTT.

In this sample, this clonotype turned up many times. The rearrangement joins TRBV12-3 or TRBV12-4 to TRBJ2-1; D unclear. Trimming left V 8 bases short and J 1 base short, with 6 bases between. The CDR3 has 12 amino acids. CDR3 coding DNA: TGTGCCAGCCGGCCATCCTACAATGAGCAGTTCTTC. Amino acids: CASRPSYNEQFF.

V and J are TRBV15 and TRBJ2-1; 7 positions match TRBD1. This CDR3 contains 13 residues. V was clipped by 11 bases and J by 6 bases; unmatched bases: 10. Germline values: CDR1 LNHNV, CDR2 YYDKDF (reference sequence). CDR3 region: CAVRTGPSNEQFF. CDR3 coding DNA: TGTGCCGTTCGGACAGGCCCTTCCAATGAGCAGTTCTTC.

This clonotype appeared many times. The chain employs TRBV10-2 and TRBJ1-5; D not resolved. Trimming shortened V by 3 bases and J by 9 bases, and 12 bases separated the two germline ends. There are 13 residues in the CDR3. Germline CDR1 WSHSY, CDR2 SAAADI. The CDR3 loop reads CASSDRALWPQHF. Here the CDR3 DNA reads TGCGCCAGCAGTGACCGGGCACTATGGCCCCAGCATTTT.

DNA of the CDR3: TGTGCCAGCAGTTTAGGGGGAGCGGAAATGAAGGGAGATACGCAGTATTTT. Translated: CASSLGGAEMKGDTQYF. The chain links TRBV12-3 or TRBV12-4 to TRBJ2-3; a possible D gene is TRBD2 (5 bases). This CDR3 is built from 17 residues. Trimming pared 1 base from V and 5 bases from J, leaving 19 bases between.

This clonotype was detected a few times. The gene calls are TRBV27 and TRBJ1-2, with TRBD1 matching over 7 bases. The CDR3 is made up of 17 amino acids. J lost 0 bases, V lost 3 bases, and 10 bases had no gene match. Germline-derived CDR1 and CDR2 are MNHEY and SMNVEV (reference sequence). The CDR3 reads CASSFLNRQGANYGYTF. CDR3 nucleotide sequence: TGTGCCAGCAGTTTTCTAAATCGACAGGGAGCTAACTATGGCTACACCTTC.

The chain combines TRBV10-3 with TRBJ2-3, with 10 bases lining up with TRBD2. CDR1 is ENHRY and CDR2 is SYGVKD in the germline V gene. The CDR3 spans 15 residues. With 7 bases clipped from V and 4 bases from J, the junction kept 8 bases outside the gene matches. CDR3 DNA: TGTGCCATCAACAAAAGCGGGAGGGCTGCAGATACGCAGTATTTT. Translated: CAINKSGRAADTQYF.

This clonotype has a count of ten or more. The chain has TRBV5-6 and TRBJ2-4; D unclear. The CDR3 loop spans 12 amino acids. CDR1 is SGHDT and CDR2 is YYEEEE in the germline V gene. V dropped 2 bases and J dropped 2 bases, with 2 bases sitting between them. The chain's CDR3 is CASSFTKNIQYF. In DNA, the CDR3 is TGTGCCAGCAGCTTTACCAAAAACATTCAGTACTTC.